A selection of T cell receptor beta chains follows, all from one sample in a study of T cell repertoires in cytomegalovirus infection. TCRdb recomputed calls from the reads with MiXCR, one row per CDR3 protein. The sample lists about 490,000 distinct CDR3 sequences, approximately 25% occurring once. The material sequenced was PBMCs. The source is a human donor in good health (CMV status not recorded). Some clones in this sample may be carry-over from other donors' samples. Both conserved end residues are part of each CDR3. D genes are given only for firm matches. Rows may omit the clone size; those that give it use once, few, many or a size class.

d_call j_call cdr3_length v_call clone_size cdr3_aa cdr3_nt
- TRBJ1-6 13 TRBV12-3/TRBV12-4 many CASKGDGNSPLHF TGTGCCAGCAAAGGGGATGGGAATTCACCCCTCCACTTT
- TRBJ2-2 15 TRBV7-6 - CASSPPRGSTGELFF TGTGCCAGCAGCCCTCCACGGGGGAGCACCGGGGAGCTGTTTTTT
- TRBJ1-6 14 TRBV28 - CASSDDSGNSPLHF TGTGCCAGCAGTGACGACTCCGGTAATTCACCCCTCCACTTT
- TRBJ2-3 15 TRBV24-1 - CATSHRDTSTDTQYF TGTGCCACCTCCCACCGGGACACCAGCACAGATACGCAGTATTTT
- TRBJ1-4 14 TRBV7-6 once CASSSPGANEKLFF TGTGCCAGCAGCTCCCCAGGAGCAAATGAAAAACTGTTTTTT
TRBD2 TRBJ2-2 17 TRBV7-2 few CASSLLAGGANTGELFF TGTGCCAGCAGCTTACTAGCGGGAGGCGCGAACACCGGGGAGCTGTTTTTT
TRBD2 TRBJ2-7 15 TRBV6-1 - CASSASGRTSYEQYF TGTGCCAGCAGCGCTAGCGGGAGGACCTCCTACGAGCAGTACTTC
- TRBJ2-2 12 TRBV7-2 - CASSLDLRELFF TGTGCCAGCAGCTTAGACCTGAGGGAGCTGTTTTTT
- TRBJ1-2 13 TRBV10-3 few CAISEMEVGGYTF TGTGCCATCAGCGAGATGGAGGTCGGTGGCTACACCTTC
TRBD1 TRBJ1-3 15 TRBV6-1 few CASKRDRGDGNTIYF TGTGCCAGCAAGCGGGACAGGGGGGATGGAAACACCATATATTTT
- TRBJ2-3 13 TRBV29-1 - CSVAGLPTDTQYF TGCAGCGTTGCGGGACTCCCCACAGATACGCAGTATTTT
- TRBJ1-2 17 TRBV5-1 - CASSFSRTEGANYGYTF TGCGCCAGCAGCTTCTCCCGGACAGAAGGGGCTAACTATGGCTACACCTTC
- TRBJ1-4 12 TRBV14 - CASSQEGPVMFF TGTGCCAGCAGCCAAGAAGGCCCGGTAATGTTTTTT
TRBD2 TRBJ2-5 15 TRBV24-1 few CATSPSGSARETQYF TGTGCCACCAGCCCTAGCGGGAGCGCCAGGGAGACCCAGTACTTC
- TRBJ2-2 16 TRBV7-9 few CASSPPPGPNTGELFF TGTGCCAGCAGCCCTCCCCCGGGACCGAACACCGGGGAGCTGTTTTTT
- TRBJ2-6 19 TRBV6-5 - CASSYEGGRGASGANVLTF TGTGCCAGCAGTTACGAGGGGGGCCGGGGAGCCTCTGGGGCCAACGTCCTGACTTTC
TRBD1 TRBJ1-1 14 TRBV6-1 - CASREGQGNTEAFF TGTGCCAGCAGGGAGGGACAGGGAAACACTGAAGCTTTCTTT
TRBD2 TRBJ2-1 17 TRBV5-4 medium-sized CASSTEAGVGAYNEQFF TGTGCCAGCAGCACCGAAGCGGGAGTAGGCGCCTACAATGAGCAGTTCTTC
- TRBJ2-7 14 TRBV12-3/TRBV12-4 - CASRDMTVPYEQYF TGTGCCAGTCGGGATATGACAGTCCCCTACGAGCAGTACTTC
TRBD1 TRBJ1-5 14 TRBV5-6 - CASSFRGLSFPQHF TGTGCCAGCAGCTTCAGGGGGCTCTCTTTTCCCCAGCATTTT
- TRBJ2-1 16 TRBV9 - CASSGGLSGVMNEQFF TGTGCCAGCAGCGGTGGACTATCGGGCGTGATGAATGAGCAGTTCTTC
TRBD1 TRBJ1-1 13 TRBV29-1 - CSTYRGMNTEAFF TGCAGCACCTACAGGGGGATGAACACTGAAGCTTTCTTT
TRBD2 TRBJ2-5 15 TRBV7-6 few CASSLPGGSQETQYF TGTGCCAGCAGCTTACCCGGCGGGAGCCAAGAGACCCAGTACTTC
TRBD1 TRBJ2-5 16 TRBV9 once CASSVAQGAGQETQYF TGTGCCAGCAGCGTAGCCCAGGGGGCGGGCCAAGAGACCCAGTACTTC
- TRBJ2-2 14 TRBV10-3 few CAISPDTHTGELFF TGTGCCATCAGTCCCGACACGCACACCGGGGAGCTGTTTTTT
TRBD1 TRBJ2-7 14 TRBV12-3/TRBV12-4 - CASNRQGSTYEQYF TGTGCCAGCAATCGACAGGGGTCGACCTACGAGCAGTACTTC
TRBD1 TRBJ2-7 14 TRBV14 few CASSLGDRVHEQYF TGTGCCAGCAGCCTTGGAGACAGGGTACACGAGCAGTACTTC
TRBD1 TRBJ1-4 14 TRBV28 few CASSLYGQGEKLFF TGTGCCAGCAGTTTGTACGGACAGGGTGAAAAACTGTTTTTT
TRBD2 TRBJ2-5 13 TRBV12-3/TRBV12-4 many CASRRGGRETQYF TGTGCCAGCAGACGGGGGGGCCGAGAGACCCAGTACTTC
- TRBJ1-4 15 TRBV7-9 - CASSFPEGVVEKLFF TGTGCCAGCAGCTTCCCCGAGGGGGTAGTGGAAAAACTGTTTTTT
- TRBJ2-5 14 TRBV10-3 - CAISESWIQETQYF TGTGCCATCAGTGAGTCGTGGATTCAAGAGACCCAGTACTTC
- TRBJ1-1 13 TRBV7-2 many CATRFGVNTEAFF TGTGCCACCCGCTTCGGGGTGAACACTGAAGCTTTCTTT
- TRBJ2-1 11 TRBV6-2/TRBV6-3 - CANSYGREQFF TGTGCCAACAGTTACGGGCGGGAGCAGTTCTTC
- TRBJ1-1 15 TRBV5-1 - CASSSVVGISTEAFF TGCGCCAGCAGCTCGGTGGTAGGGATCTCCACTGAAGCTTTCTTT
TRBD2 TRBJ2-2 15 TRBV7-2 few CASSLGGREIGELFF TGTGCCAGCAGCTTAGGCGGGAGGGAGATCGGGGAGCTGTTTTTT
- TRBJ1-1 13 TRBV20-1 few CSAPDTLNTEAFF TGCAGTGCCCCAGACACTTTGAACACTGAAGCTTTCTTT
TRBD2 TRBJ2-1 19 TRBV14 - CASSQDLGVLAGVTNEQFF TGTGCCAGCAGCCAAGATCTAGGCGTATTAGCGGGAGTTACCAATGAGCAGTTCTTC
TRBD1 TRBJ1-1 13 TRBV10-3 - CAIRTTGEGEAFF TGTGCCATCAGGACGACAGGGGAAGGTGAAGCTTTCTTT
- TRBJ1-1 13 TRBV11-2 few CASSLNQLARAFF TGTGCCAGCAGCTTAAATCAACTTGCACGAGCTTTCTTT
- TRBJ1-1 16 TRBV5-4 - CASSSGVRHMNTEAFF TGTGCCAGCAGCTCGGGAGTTAGACACATGAACACTGAAGCTTTCTTT
TRBD2 TRBJ2-1 13 TRBV7-9 - CASSWRLAREQFF TGTGCCAGCAGCTGGCGACTAGCGAGGGAGCAGTTCTTC
- TRBJ1-1 14 TRBV7-6 many CASSLSVSDTEAFF TGTGCCAGCAGCTTATCCGTCAGTGACACTGAAGCTTTCTTT